The TCR beta chain under discussion was sequenced for a study of vaccination and CD4 T cells after COVID-19. Study at large: Each participant was administered two doses of a vaccine, which was either BNT162b2 or mRNA-1273. Post-COVID sampling occurred a median approximately 100 days after diagnosis (range 35 to 161). Findings and limits, study-wide: Vaccine-specific clones in convalescent patients were spike mono-reactive in 304 of 307 cases.

The assay that was used to sequence DNA from cultured CD4+ T cells was the Oncomine TCR Beta short-read assay. TCRdb reprocessed the PCR reads via MiXCR and lists one record per CDR3 protein. The table has a few thousand distinct CDR3 sequences, 37% seen once. Noted treatment: roughly 10-day PBMC culture with coronavirus spike peptide pools or control peptides (ViraFEST assay). Points on this clonotype: Its antigen is not identified.

This CDR3 comprises 13 residues. Germline assignment: CDR1 GTSNPN and CDR2 SVGIG (reference sequence). V gave up 4 bases and J gave up 2 bases, with 12 bases separating them. This receptor was obtained from a human donor who had recovered from COVID-19. The genes are TRBV30 and TRBJ2-7; TRBD1 might be the D (5 bases). Sequenced sample: CD4+ T cells from blood, cultured in vitro. The CDR3 DNA reads TGTGCCTGGAATCCCGACAGTGCCTACGAGCAGTACTTC. It yields the protein CAWNPDSAYEQYF.